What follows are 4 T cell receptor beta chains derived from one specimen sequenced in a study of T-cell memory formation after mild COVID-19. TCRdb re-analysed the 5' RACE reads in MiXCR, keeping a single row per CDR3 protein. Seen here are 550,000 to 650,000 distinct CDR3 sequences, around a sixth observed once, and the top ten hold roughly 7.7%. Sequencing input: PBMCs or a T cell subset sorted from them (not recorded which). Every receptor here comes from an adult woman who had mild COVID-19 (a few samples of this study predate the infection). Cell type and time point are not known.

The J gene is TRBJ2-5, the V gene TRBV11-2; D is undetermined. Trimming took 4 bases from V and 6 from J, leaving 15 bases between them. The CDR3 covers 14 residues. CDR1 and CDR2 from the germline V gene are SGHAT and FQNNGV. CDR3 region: CASSSYDTSQTQYF. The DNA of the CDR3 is TGTGCCAGCAGCTCGTACGACACCAGCCAGACCCAGTACTTC. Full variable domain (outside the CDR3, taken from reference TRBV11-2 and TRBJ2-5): EAGVAQSPRYKIIEKRQSVAFWCNPISGHATLYWYQQILGQGPKLLIQFQNNGVVDDSQLPKDRFSAERLKGVDSTLKIQPAKLEDSAVYLCASSSYDTSQTQYFGPGTRLLVL.

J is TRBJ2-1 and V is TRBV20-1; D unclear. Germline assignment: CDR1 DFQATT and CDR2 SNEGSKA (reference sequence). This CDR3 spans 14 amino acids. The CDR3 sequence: CSLLVGSTYNEQFF. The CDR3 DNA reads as TGCAGCCTTCTCGTTGGAAGTACTTACAATGAGCAGTTCTTC.

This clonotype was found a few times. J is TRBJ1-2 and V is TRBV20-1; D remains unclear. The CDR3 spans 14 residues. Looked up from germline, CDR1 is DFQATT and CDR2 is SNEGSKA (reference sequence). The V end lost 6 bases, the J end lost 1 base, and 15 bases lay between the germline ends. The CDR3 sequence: CSAATTRNNYGYTF. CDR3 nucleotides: TGCAGTGCGGCTACGACCAGGAATAACTATGGCTACACCTTC.

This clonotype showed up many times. The CDR3 nucleotides are TGTGCCAGCAGTTTTTCGGGGAACACTGAAGCTTTCTTT. This translates into CASSFSGNTEAFF. V is TRBV12-3 or TRBV12-4 and J is TRBJ1-1; no firm D call. V lost 3 bases and J 1 base, leaving 6 bases between the germline ends. The CDR3 is made up of 13 amino acids.